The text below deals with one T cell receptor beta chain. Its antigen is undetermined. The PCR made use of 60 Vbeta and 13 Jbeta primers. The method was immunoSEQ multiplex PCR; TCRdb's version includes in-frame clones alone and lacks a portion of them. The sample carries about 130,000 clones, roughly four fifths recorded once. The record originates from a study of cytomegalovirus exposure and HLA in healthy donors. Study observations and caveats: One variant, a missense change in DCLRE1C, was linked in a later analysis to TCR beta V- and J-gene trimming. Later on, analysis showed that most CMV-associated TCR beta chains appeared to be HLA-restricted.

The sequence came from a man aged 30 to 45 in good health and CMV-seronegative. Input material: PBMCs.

The CDR3 coding sequence is TGTGCCAGCACTACGGACAGTCCTTCCTTGAACACTGAAGCTTTCTTT. Translated: CASTTDSPSLNTEAFF. V is TRBV18 and J is TRBJ1-1; possibly TRBD1 for D (6 bases). Germline V CDR1 and CDR2: KGHSH, LQKENI. This CDR3 has 16 residues. With 8 bases removed from V and 0 bases from J, the gap between germline ends came to 19 bases.